Only a few counts were recorded for the clone carrying this T cell receptor (beta chain). Its antigen is unknown. Produced via immunoSEQ multiplex PCR; TCRdb's table is partial and in-frame only. In the table there are about 12,000 clones, roughly four fifths of which are singletons. The data are from a study of T cell repertoires in ileal Crohn's disease. At the level of the study: At surgery, approximately 33% of patients smoked, with median disease duration roughly 8.3 years. Study observations and caveats: High-frequency clones were more common in sorted CD8 than CD4 cells. Active smokers at surgery had more clonal expansions than non-smokers. All patients with clonality above 26.8% had endoscopic recurrence.

The CDR3 sequence is 15 residues long. Trimming pared 4 bases from V and 0 bases from J, leaving 13 bases between. CDR1 is LNHDA, CDR2 SQIVND, per germline (reference sequence). The chain links TRBV19 to TRBJ2-7, with a possible D match to TRBD1 (6 bases). The receptor comes from an adult with Crohn's disease. The specimen was ileal tissue. CDR3 amino acids: CASSTRGHISYEQYF. Written as DNA, the CDR3 is TGTGCCAGTAGTACCAGGGGTCACATCTCCTACGAGCAGTACTTC.